This TCR beta chain was recorded in a study of somatic mutations in cytotoxic T cells in rheumatoid arthritis. Looking at the study overall: The authors flow-sorted some V beta antibody-stained T-cell populations at nearly 100% purity, including V beta1+ cells that they sequenced for TCRB.

Blood donors with median age approximately 50 years (range about 20-70), roughly 50% female, served as healthy controls. Trimming pared 6 bases from V and 4 bases from J, leaving 12 bases between. The V gene's germline CDR1 is MNHEY and CDR2 SMNVEV (reference sequence). The length of the CDR3 is 13 residues. A single count supports this clone. Its antigen is not known. Using immunoSEQ multiplex PCR, the repertoire was profiled, and TCRdb retains in-frame clones only, with some absent. The sample has about 20,000 clones, approximately 87% seen once. Regarding the study as a whole: Slight underrepresentation of TRBV07 in rheumatoid arthritis patients was not adjusted for multiple comparisons.

V gene TRBV27 combines with J gene TRBJ1-2; D gene ambiguous. The sequenced material came from CD8+ T cells sorted from blood. This sequence originates from a man aged 35-49 years in good health. CDR3 protein: CASSPVSGYGYTF. The CDR3 nucleotides are TGTGCCAGCAGCCCCGTGTCGGGCTATGGCTACACCTTC.